This TCR beta chain was obtained from a study of STAT5B mutations in CD4+ large granular lymphocyte leukemia. Whole-study findings and limits: Top patient clones used TRBV06 genes more often: 8/27 versus 2/35 in controls.

With regard to this clone: The antigen remains undetermined.

Germline lookup yields CDR1 MNHNY and CDR2 SVGAGI (reference sequence). This CDR3 contains 15 residues. V shed 0 bases and J shed 0 bases, with 9 bases lying between them. Data came from immunoSEQ multiplex PCR; TCRdb stores just in-frame clones and leaves some out. The sample includes 37,000 or so clones, approximately 84% of them seen just once. The chain uses TRBV6-6 and TRBJ2-7; unclear D gene. This clonotype originated in a human donor in good health. The sequencing sample was made of CD4+ T cells from blood buffy coats. CDR3 DNA: TGTGCCAGCAGTTACTCAGGCAGCATCTCCTACGAGCAGTACTTC. Protein product: CASSYSGSISYEQYF.